This T cell receptor (beta chain) is from a study of post-analysis software for immune sequencing data. Whole-study context: Patients had relapsing-remitting, secondary progressive or progressive-relapsing multiple sclerosis; some lacked subtype. Study-wide findings and caveats: Five TRBV segments, including TRBV5-6, TRBV5-1 and TRBV20-1, were more frequent in patients than controls. Relative to controls, patients with multiple sclerosis showed significantly lower normalized Chao1 diversity.

The CDR3 sequence is 15 residues long. Trimming took 4 bases from V and 1 from J, leaving 13 bases between them. CDR1 is SGHTA, CDR2 FQGNSA, per germline. Note on this clonotype: No antigen is known for it.

Built from TCR beta cDNA, the libraries had unique molecular identifiers in them. Some 500,000 cDNA molecules were obtained per 1 to 10 million input T cells. One entry per CDR3 protein results from TCRdb running MiXCR on the PCR reads. The sample includes 380,000 or so distinct CDR3 sequences, around a third of them seen just once. The sample taken for sequencing was blood. This clonotype originated in a girl between 10 and 17 years old with multiple sclerosis. The rearrangement joins TRBV7-2 to TRBJ1-2; tentative D call: TRBD1 (6 bases). The CDR3: CASSWGIGGNYGYTF. In DNA form, the CDR3 reads TGTGCCAGCAGCTGGGGGATAGGGGGTAACTATGGCTACACCTTC.